This TCR beta chain was identified in a study of cytomegalovirus exposure and HLA in healthy donors. Study details: Falling in the Caucasian-associated ancestry cluster were 81% of some 400 genotyped donors. Study outcomes and limitations: Data from an earlier analysis indicated that most TCR beta V segments were productive either about 87% or about 30% of the time. Later, an analysis found that common viral pathogens appeared to be linked with several of the most significant clusters. TCR beta sequences reportedly predicted most subjects' HLA-A and HLA-B alleles accurately.

The PCR had 60 Vbeta and 13 Jbeta primers. Clones were sequenced by immunoSEQ multiplex PCR, and TCRdb holds only the in-frame ones, with some missing. The table records around 150,000 clones, roughly 60% of them present only once. This clone was observed a few times. Its specificity is unknown. Specimen: PBMCs. The source is a woman in her thirties or forties in good health and CMV-seronegative.

This CDR3 reads CAWAGGDTQYF. CDR3 coding DNA: TGTGCCTGGGCAGGGGGGGATACGCAGTATTTT. V usage is TRBV30 and J usage is TRBJ2-3; perhaps TRBD1 as D (7 bases). The CDR3 covers 11 residues. V lost 5 bases, J lost 6 bases, and 9 bases lay in between. Germline V gene sequence: CDR1 GTSNPN, CDR2 SVGIG (reference sequence).